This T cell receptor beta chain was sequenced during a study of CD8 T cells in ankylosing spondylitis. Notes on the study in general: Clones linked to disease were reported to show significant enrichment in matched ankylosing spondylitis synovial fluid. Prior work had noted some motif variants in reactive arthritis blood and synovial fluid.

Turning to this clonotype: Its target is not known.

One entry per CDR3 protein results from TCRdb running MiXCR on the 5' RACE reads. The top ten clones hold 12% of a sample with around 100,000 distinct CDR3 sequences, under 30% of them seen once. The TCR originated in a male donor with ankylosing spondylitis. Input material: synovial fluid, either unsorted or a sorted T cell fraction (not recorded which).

In DNA form, the CDR3 reads TGCAGCGTTGAAGGGACAGCGAACACTGAAGCTTTCTTT. Protein: CSVEGTANTEAFF. The gene calls are TRBV29-1 and TRBJ1-1; a weak D match, TRBD1 (6 bases). Trimming pared 1 base from V and 1 base from J, leaving 7 bases between. There are 13 residues in the CDR3. The germline gives CDR1 SQVTM, CDR2 ANQGSEA. The variable domain in full, completed from reference TRBV29-1 and TRBJ1-1, reads SAVISQKPSRDICQRGTSLTIQCQVDSQVTMMFWYRQQPGQSLTLIATANQGSEATYESGFVIDKFPISRPNLTFSTLTVSNMSPEDSSIYLCSVEGTANTEAFFGQGTRLTVV.